These 2 T cell receptor beta chains came from one sample sequenced in a study of shared clonotypes between healthy human individuals (dated by TCRdb to the early 2020s). The library was made by the immunoSEQ multiplex PCR assay. TCRdb provides this immuneACCESS table in a form limited to in-frame rearrangements. Some clones are lacking; in checked studies, under half of them reflect an unresolved V gene, and why the rest are absent is not known. This sample gives 400,000 to 600,000 clones in total; nearly 80% of them show up just once. Clones ranked in the top ten supply around 13% of the sample. Sequenced material: PBMCs. These receptors were obtained from a woman aged 40 to 50 in good health. Some clones in this sample may be carry-over from other donors' samples.

This clone was seen a single time. The junction departs from germline at one end; a sequencing error may be responsible. The rearrangement joins TRBV27 to TRBJ2-7; 9 nucleotides match TRBD2. The CDR3 is 15 residues long. The germline CDR1 and CDR2 sequences are MNHEY and SMNVEV (reference sequence). The CDR3: CASSLISGSSHEQYF. The CDR3 DNA sequence: TGTGCCAGCAGTTTAATTAGCGGGAGCTCCCACGAGCAGTACTTC.

This clone has more than one count but fewer than ten. The rearrangement uses TRBV4-1 and TRBJ2-2; D gene unclear. Germline V gives CDR1 MGHRA, CDR2 YSYEKL. V lost 1 base to trimming and J lost 7 bases, with 4 bases between them. The CDR3 sequence is 12 residues long. The chain's CDR3 is CASSQGLGELFF. DNA of the CDR3: TGCGCCAGCAGCCAAGGACTCGGGGAGCTGTTTTTT.